The T cell receptor (beta chain) under discussion was sequenced for a study of tumor and adjacent non-tumor tissue in lung cancer. A modified ARM-PCR protocol with three rounds of nested PCR amplified TCRbeta. Each CDR3 protein is one row after TCRdb ran MiXCR on the multiplex PCR reads. The sample shows around 74,000 distinct CDR3 sequences, approximately 68% of them seen only once. Overall study findings and caveats: Tumor repertoires had a smaller top 100 clone share than normal lung.

Germline V gene sequence: CDR1 SGHAT, CDR2 FQNNGV. The CDR3 spans 13 residues. This sample's RNA came from whole unsorted tissue. More than 3 cm separated this lung sample from the edge of the tumor. Points on this clonotype: The antigen remains undetermined. At one boundary the junction diverges from the germline segment, which might be a read error.

The receptor's source is a woman aged 45-65 years with non-small cell lung cancer. J is TRBJ1-1 and V is TRBV11-2; D unresolved. What was sequenced was distant non-tumor lung tissue. The CDR3: CAGSLVDNTEAFF. CDR3 coding DNA: TGCGCCGGCAGCTTAGTGGATAACACTGAAGCTTTCTTT.